Below are 26 T cell receptor beta chains sequenced from a single sample in a study of PD-L1 blockade in urothelial cancer. TCRdb's copy holds only in-frame clones and misses some; the assay was immunoSEQ multiplex PCR. Among 70,000 to 75,000 clones, roughly 84% were seen once, and the ten largest hold about 8.6%. Time point here: pretreatment peripheral blood. Sequencing was performed on PBMCs, taken around atezolizumab (anti-PD-L1) treatment. These receptors were collected from a woman aged 70 to 79 with urothelial cancer.

The chain links TRBV2 to TRBJ2-3, with 8 bases aligning to TRBD1. This CDR3 has 14 amino acids. Germline V gene sequence: CDR1 SNHLY, CDR2 FYNNEI. J lost 4 bases, V lost 4 bases, and 4 bases had no gene match. The CDR3 DNA reads TGTGCCAGCAGTGGACAGGGGCTCGCAGATACGCAGTATTTT. This sequence encodes CASSGQGLADTQYF.

The V gene is TRBV7-9, the J gene TRBJ2-3, with D perhaps matching TRBD1 (6 bases). V gave up 5 bases and J gave up 4 bases, with 7 bases separating them. Germline V gene sequence: CDR1 SEHNR, CDR2 FQNEAQ (reference sequence). The CDR3 is 12 residues long. The CDR3 DNA reads as TGTGCCAGCAGCAAGGGGGCAGATACGCAGTATTTT. It translates to CASSKGADTQYF.

This chain connects TRBV27 to TRBJ2-5; 7 positions agree with TRBD1. The ends lost 0 bases at V and 5 bases at J; junction bases unmatched: 6. The CDR3 runs to 15 residues. Germline CDR1 MNHEY, CDR2 SMNVEV (reference sequence). Here the CDR3 reads CASSLSWTGGETQYF. DNA of the CDR3: TGTGCCAGCAGTTTATCGTGGACAGGAGGCGAGACCCAGTACTTC.

This clone is termed medium-sized. The genes are TRBV7-6 and TRBJ2-7, with 8 nucleotides matching TRBD1. The CDR3 runs to 14 residues. Per the germline V gene, CDR1 is SGHVS and CDR2 is FNYEAQ. Trimming at V came to 2 bases and at J to 5 bases, leaving 5 bases not matched to a gene. CDR3: CASSLSPTGDEQYF. DNA of the CDR3: TGTGCCAGCAGCTTATCACCGACAGGGGACGAGCAGTACTTC.

The chain combines TRBV6-5 with TRBJ2-5; 7 bases fit TRBD1. Germline values: CDR1 MNHEY, CDR2 SVGAGI. The ends lost 1 base at V and 2 bases at J; junction bases unmatched: 4. The CDR3 is 15 residues long. The CDR3, as DNA: TGTGCCAGCAGTTACTTGTTCAGGGGGCAAGAGACCCAGTACTTC. It codes for CASSYLFRGQETQYF.

The chain has TRBV4-2 and TRBJ2-5, with D unresolved. CDR1 is LGHNA and CDR2 is YNFKEQ in the germline V gene. The CDR3 loop spans 13 amino acids. V was cut by 4 bases and J by 0 bases, with 6 bases left in between. In DNA form, the CDR3 reads TGTGCCAGCAGCCCAGACAACCAAGAGACCCAGTACTTC. It yields the protein CASSPDNQETQYF.

The CDR3 DNA reads TGTGCCAGCAGCGAAATCGGACTAGCGGGAGGACTAACCGGGGAGCTGTTTTTT. Translation gives CASSEIGLAGGLTGELFF. The V and J genes are TRBV2 and TRBJ2-2; 14 nucleotides agree with TRBD2. This CDR3 spans 18 amino acids. The germline gives CDR1 SNHLY, CDR2 FYNNEI. J gave up 5 bases and V 6 bases, and 11 bases lay outside the gene matches. The full variable domain, completed using reference TRBV2 and TRBJ2-2, is EPEVTQTPSHQVTQMGQEVILRCVPISNHLYFYWYRQILGQKVEFLVSFYNNEISEKSEIFDDQFSVERPDGSNFTLKIRSTKLEDSAMYFCASSEIGLAGGLTGELFFGEGSRLTVL.

This chain links TRBV2 with TRBJ2-2; D not certain. Germline-derived CDR1 and CDR2 are SNHLY and FYNNEI. Trimming pared 6 bases from V and 3 bases from J, leaving 11 bases between. The CDR3 contains 14 residues. CDR3 nucleotides: TGTGCCAGCAGACCCCTAGTAGACACCGGGGAGCTGTTTTTT. It specifies CASRPLVDTGELFF.

The gene calls are TRBV7-6 and TRBJ1-6; TRBD1 agrees at 9 bases. This CDR3 spans 16 amino acids. Germline V gives CDR1 SGHVS, CDR2 FNYEAQ. Germline trimming cut 4 bases from V and 7 bases from J; bases unmatched to any gene: 8. CDR3 in DNA: TGTGCCAGCAGCTCCCGGGGACAGGGAAACAATTCACCCCTCCACTTT. Translating gives CASSSRGQGNNSPLHF.

CDR3 sequence reads: CASSTRTGDKDQYF. The CDR3 DNA reads TGTGCCAGCAGTACTCGGACAGGGGATAAAGACCAGTACTTC. This rearrangement joins TRBV28 to TRBJ2-5; 9 bases are a match to TRBD1. CDR1 is MDHEN and CDR2 is SYDVKM in the germline V gene. The J segment lost 10 bases and the V segment lost 5 bases, leaving 11 bases of the junction unmatched. This CDR3 has 14 residues.

This chain uses TRBV5-1 with TRBJ2-7, with 9 bases that match TRBD2. The germline CDR1 and CDR2 sequences are SGHRS and YFSETQ. The CDR3 has 17 amino acids. V was clipped by 4 bases and J by 4 bases; unmatched bases: 15. CDR3 in DNA: TGCGCCAGCAGCCGGAGTGGCTTAGCGGGAGAAGCGTACGAGCAGTACTTC. Translated: CASSRSGLAGEAYEQYF.

Details on this clone: Because it lacks the conserved phenylalanine or tryptophan at the end, this CDR3 is likely a read error. No DNA is shown, since the ends of the CDR3 on it are uncertain; the CDR3 is the one TCRdb lists. The chain links TRBV15 to TRBJ2-3; TRBD2, as called in the table, went unchecked against the DNA. The CDR3 length is 13 residues, termini included. Germline V gene sequence: CDR1 LNHNV, CDR2 YYDKDF (reference sequence). This CDR3 reads CATSRDGGTTEIL.

This clone was seen more than once but under ten times. The chain employs TRBV2 and TRBJ2-7, with TRBD1 matching over 8 bases. The CDR3 consists of 15 residues. CDR1 SNHLY and CDR2 FYNNEI come from the germline V gene. The trim removed 4 bases at V and 2 bases at J, leaving 7 bases unmatched. Written as DNA, the CDR3 is TGTGCCAGCAGTGCTGGACAGGGTGCCCCCTACGAGCAGTACTTC. Translating gives CASSAGQGAPYEQYF.

In its sample, this clone was seen once. The chain employs TRBV2 and TRBJ1-4; possibly TRBD1 for D (6 bases). Deletions cut 1 base from V and 10 bases from J, with 25 bases between. From germline, CDR1 is SNHLY and CDR2 FYNNEI. This CDR3 has 18 amino acids. The CDR3 DNA is TGTGCCAGCAGTGAAGGAGGACAGCACGAGGGACCGTTTGGAAAACTGTTTTTT. This codes for CASSEGGQHEGPFGKLFF.

The chain links TRBV9 to TRBJ2-1; TRBD2 might be the D (5 bases). Germline CDR1 SGDLS, CDR2 YYNGEE. The V and J ends lost 4 bases and 0 bases respectively, with 14 bases between them. This CDR3 comprises 16 residues. The CDR3 region is CASSSGAEFSYNEQFF. The CDR3 coding sequence is TGTGCCAGCAGCTCCGGAGCGGAGTTCTCCTACAATGAGCAGTTCTTC.

V is TRBV7-2 and J is TRBJ2-7; no clear D. CDR3 size: 13 residues. CDR1 and CDR2 from the germline V gene are SGHTA and FQGNSA. V was clipped by 3 bases and J by 1 base, with 7 bases between them. The chain's CDR3 is CASSFSQSYEQYF. CDR3 coding DNA: TGTGCCAGCAGCTTTTCACAGTCCTACGAGCAGTACTTC.

This chain uses TRBV10-1 with TRBJ2-7, with 9 bases matching TRBD2. V shed 9 bases, J shed 1 base, and the junction held 10 bases outside the gene matches. The CDR3 covers 15 residues. Germline-derived CDR1 and CDR2 are WNHNN and SYGVQD (reference sequence). This CDR3 is CARPQGRGGSYEQYF. In nucleotides, the CDR3 is TGCGCCAGACCACAGGGGCGGGGGGGGTCCTACGAGCAGTACTTC.

The genes are TRBV18 and TRBJ1-1; tentatively, D is TRBD1 (6 bases). The CDR3 is 14 amino acids. Germline CDR1 reads KGHSH; CDR2 reads LQKENI. Trimming removed 5 bases at V and 1 base at J, with 11 bases between. The CDR3 loop is CASSTTGSNTEAFF. CDR3 in DNA: TGTGCCAGCTCAACCACAGGGTCGAACACTGAAGCTTTCTTT.

The chain recombines TRBV12-1 with TRBJ1-3; TRBD1, the table's D call, lacks a check against the DNA. TRBV12-1 is termed a pseudogene. This CDR3 has 17 residues. In nucleotides, the CDR3 is TGTGCCAGCAGCTTCCCTTCTACAGGGGTGAGTGGAAACACCATATATTTT. Its protein product is CASSFPSTGVSGNTIYF.

This clone showed up just once. The chain links TRBV9 to TRBJ1-3; D not certain. The CDR3 extends over 18 amino acids. The V and J ends lost 3 bases and 5 bases respectively, with 24 bases between them. Germline V lookup: CDR1 SGDLS, CDR2 YYNGEE. CDR3 DNA sequence: TGTGCCAGCAGCGCAAAAGCAAGCTTTTTAGAGGCTAGAAACACCATATATTTT. Protein sequence: CASSAKASFLEARNTIYF.

V is TRBV6-1 and J is TRBJ2-7; 9 nucleotides agree with TRBD1. CDR1 is MNHNS and CDR2 is SASEGT in the germline V gene. CDR3 size: 15 residues. The junction had 7 bases not matched to a gene; V was cut back by 7 bases and J by 0 bases. The CDR3 protein is CASTTGTGNSYEQYF. DNA for the CDR3: TGTGCCAGCACAACCGGGACAGGGAACTCCTACGAGCAGTACTTC.

The chain couples TRBV6-6 to TRBJ2-2; possible D gene TRBD1, 6 bases. Germline V CDR1 and CDR2: MNHNY, SVGAGI (reference sequence). V was clipped by 0 bases and J by 1 base, with 9 bases between them. The CDR3 spans 16 residues. This CDR3 is CASSYSRQVNTGELFF. The CDR3 DNA reads as TGTGCCAGCAGTTACTCGAGACAGGTGAACACCGGGGAGCTGTTTTTT.

This rearrangement joins TRBV6-1 to TRBJ1-2, with 7 bases lining up with TRBD1. CDR3 length: 13 residues. The V and J ends lost 10 bases and 3 bases, in that order; junction bases with no gene match: 8. Germline CDR1 is MNHNS and CDR2 is SASEGT. The DNA of the CDR3 is TGTGCCACACGGGAGGGACAGTACTATGGCTACACCTTC. Its translation is CATREGQYYGYTF.

CDR3 region: CASSEKQGLAYEQYF. CDR3 bases: TGTGCCAGCAGTGAAAAACAGGGCCTAGCCTACGAGCAGTACTTC. The rearrangement joins TRBV6-1 to TRBJ2-7; perhaps TRBD1 as D (6 bases). Per the germline V gene, CDR1 is MNHNS and CDR2 is SASEGT. Trimming stripped 2 bases from V and 2 bases from J, with 13 bases between. CDR3 size: 15 residues.

V and J are TRBV10-2 and TRBJ1-1; 8 nucleotides align to TRBD1. J gave up 3 bases and V 5 bases, and 5 bases lay outside the gene matches. The CDR3 has 14 amino acids. Germline assignment: CDR1 WSHSY and CDR2 SAAADI. The CDR3 bases are TGCGCCAGCAGTCCACAGGGGGGTGACACTGAAGCTTTCTTT. It codes for CASSPQGGDTEAFF.

This clone was picked up one time. DNA of the CDR3: TGTGCCAGCACCCCCGGCCGGGACAGGGTCTATGGCTACACCTTC. Translation gives CASTPGRDRVYGYTF. The chain is built from TRBV6-6 and TRBJ1-2; 9 bases are a match to TRBD1. The germline CDR1 and CDR2 sequences are MNHNY and SVGAGI (reference sequence). CDR3 length: 15 amino acids. Germline trimming cut 7 bases from V and 4 bases from J; bases unmatched to any gene: 10.